Described below is a single TCR beta chain sequence and its context. Its cognate antigen is unknown. This sample was taken from a study of shared clonotypes between healthy human individuals. Study context: The donor group consisted of a couple of women and a few men, aged 18 to 49. Study-wide results and caveats: Researchers found naive subsets generally carried larger estimated richness than memory subsets.

Generated by immunoSEQ multiplex PCR, the TCRdb table keeps only in-frame clones and is missing some. The sample lists roughly 600,000 clones; roughly 98% were seen once. CD8 cells classed as naive were CD45RO-negative and positively selected for CCR7, excluding terminally differentiated effector memory CD45RA+ cells. Every one of the donors was a Caucasian adult that lived in Nashville, Tennessee. V was cut by 0 bases and J by 1 base, with 10 bases left in between. This CDR3 spans 16 amino acids. Germline V gives CDR1 LGHNA, CDR2 YNFKEQ. Input material: naive CD8+ T cells sorted from blood. This TCR came from a young man in good health. The chain couples TRBV4-2 to TRBJ1-5; TRBD1 might be the D (5 bases). DNA for the CDR3: TGTGCCAGCAGCCAAGAAGTATGGGGCAGCAATCAGCCCCAGCATTTT. Amino acids: CASSQEVWGSNQPQHF.